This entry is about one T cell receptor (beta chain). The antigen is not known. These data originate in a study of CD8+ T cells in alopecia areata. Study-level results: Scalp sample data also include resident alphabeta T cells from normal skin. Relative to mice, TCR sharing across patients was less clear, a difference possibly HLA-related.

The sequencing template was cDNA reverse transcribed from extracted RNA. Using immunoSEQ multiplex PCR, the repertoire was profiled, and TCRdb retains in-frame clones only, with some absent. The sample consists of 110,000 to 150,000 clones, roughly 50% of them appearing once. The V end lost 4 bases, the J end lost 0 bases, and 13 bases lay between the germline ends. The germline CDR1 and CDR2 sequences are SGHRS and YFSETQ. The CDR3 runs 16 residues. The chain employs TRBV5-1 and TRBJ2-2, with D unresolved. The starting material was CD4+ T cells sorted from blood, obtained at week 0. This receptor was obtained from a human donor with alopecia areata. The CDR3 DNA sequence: TGCGCCAGCAGCCCGCGAGGAGTATCGAACACCGGGGAGCTGTTTTTT. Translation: CASSPRGVSNTGELFF.